This passage covers 12 T cell receptor beta chains from one sample sequenced in a study of patients and donors after allogeneic stem cell transplantation. TCRdb passed the RT-PCR reads through MiXCR, listing each CDR3 protein once. The repertoire holds about 90,000 distinct CDR3 sequences, with roughly 52% as singletons. Material: blood, either unsorted or a sorted T cell fraction (not recorded which). The receptor set was obtained from a human donor who was either an allogeneic HSCT recipient or a stem cell or donor lymphocyte infusion donor (not recorded which). It is not recorded whose cells these are; they may come from a transplant donor.

The chain carries TRBV7-6 and TRBJ1-5, with TRBD1 matching over 10 bases. J was trimmed by 5 bases and V by 4 bases; bases with no gene match: 5. CDR3 length: 15 residues. Germline CDR1 reads SGHVS; CDR2 reads FNYEAQ. The CDR3 region has the DNA TGTGCCAGCAGCTCCCTGGGGACAGGGGATCAGCCCCAGCATTTT. Translating gives CASSSLGTGDQPQHF.

In this sample, this clonotype turned up a few times. V gene TRBV7-2 combines with J gene TRBJ1-3, with 9 bases lining up with TRBD1. The length of the CDR3 is 19 residues. Looked up from germline, CDR1 is SGHTA and CDR2 is FQGNSA. Trimming at V came to 5 bases and at J to 0 bases, leaving 14 bases not matched to a gene. The CDR3 coding sequence is TGTGCCAGCAGCCTCAAGCGGGGGACAGGGCTCAGCTCTGGAAACACCATATATTTT. The encoded protein is CASSLKRGTGLSSGNTIYF.

The rearrangement joins TRBV11-3 to TRBJ2-6; tentatively, D is TRBD2 (6 bases). CDR3 length: 15 residues. Trimming removed 8 bases from V and 0 bases from J, with 11 bases in between. CDR1 and CDR2 (germline): SGHNT, YENEEA. The CDR3: CASSTGSSGANVLTF. The CDR3 DNA sequence: TGTGCCAGCTCTACCGGGAGCTCTGGGGCCAACGTCCTGACTTTC.

The chain carries TRBV27 and TRBJ2-7; 9 bases are a match to TRBD2. CDR1 is MNHEY and CDR2 is SMNVEV in the germline V gene (reference sequence). The V and J ends lost 6 bases and 2 bases, in that order; junction bases with no gene match: 8. The CDR3 is 15 amino acids. CDR3 sequence reads: CASSAGTSWTYEQYF. In DNA, the CDR3 is TGTGCCAGCAGCGCGGGGACTAGCTGGACCTACGAGCAGTACTTC.

This clonotype has just one count. This chain joins TRBV28 and TRBJ1-1; TRBD1 might be the D (5 bases). CDR1 and CDR2 from the germline V gene are MDHEN and SYDVKM. This CDR3 has 13 residues. V shed 5 bases and J shed 2 bases, with 9 bases lying between them. CDR3 sequence: CASSTDSNTEAFF. The CDR3 DNA is TGTGCCAGCAGTACCGACAGTAACACTGAAGCTTTCTTT.

J is TRBJ1-1 and V is TRBV7-2; D is undetermined. Per germline, CDR1 SGHTA and CDR2 FQGNSA. Trimming pared 5 bases from V and 4 bases from J, leaving 11 bases between. The CDR3 sequence is 13 residues long. Here the CDR3 reads CASSPAWGTEAFF. CDR3 coding DNA: TGTGCCAGCAGCCCTGCGTGGGGCACTGAAGCTTTCTTT.

The rearrangement links TRBV7-2 to TRBJ2-5; D not resolved. Germline V CDR1 and CDR2: SGHTA, FQGNSA. This CDR3 contains 9 residues. Trimming cost V 4 bases and J 13 bases, with 7 bases left between them. CDR3 sequence: CASSYWGYF. In DNA form, the CDR3 reads TGTGCCAGCAGCTACTGGGGGTACTTC.

V is TRBV15 and J is TRBJ1-4; 8 bases map to TRBD1. Trimming at V came to 5 bases and at J to 5 bases, leaving 4 bases not matched to a gene. CDR1 LNHNV and CDR2 YYDKDF come from the germline V gene (reference sequence). The CDR3 length is 14 residues. CDR3 in amino acids: CATSPGQGNEKLFF. CDR3 bases: TGTGCCACCAGCCCCGGACAGGGAAATGAAAAACTGTTTTTT.

The rearrangement uses TRBV7-9 and TRBJ1-2; D is unresolved. The length of the CDR3 is 13 residues. The V end was cut by 5 bases, the J end by 7 bases, with 14 bases between. CDR1 SEHNR and CDR2 FQNEAQ come from the germline V gene (reference sequence). CDR3 sequence: CASSRLGEAGYTF. CDR3 in DNA: TGTGCCAGCAGCCGACTAGGTGAGGCTGGCTACACCTTC.

The CDR3 reads CASSYAGYGYTF. The CDR3 DNA reads TGTGCCAGCAGTTACGCGGGGTATGGCTACACCTTC. This chain links TRBV6-2 or TRBV6-3 with TRBJ1-2; D remains ambiguous. V lost 2 bases to trimming and J lost 5 bases, with 6 bases between them. The CDR3 has 12 residues. In germline, CDR1 is MNHEY, CDR2 SVGEGT.

The genes are TRBV29-1 and TRBJ1-3; a weak D match, TRBD1 (5 bases). Trimming took off 3 bases at V and 4 bases at J, with 13 bases between the two ends. The CDR3 contains 14 residues. Germline V gene sequence: CDR1 SQVTM, CDR2 ANQGSEA. The CDR3 loop reads CSVEHQGAGNTIYF. CDR3 nucleotide sequence: TGCAGCGTTGAGCACCAGGGCGCAGGAAACACCATATATTTT.

V gene TRBV12-3 or TRBV12-4 combines with J gene TRBJ1-6; TRBD1 matches 10 bases. The CDR3 runs to 15 residues. J lost 7 bases, V lost 7 bases, and 7 bases had no gene match. The chain's CDR3 is CASTLTGGWNSPLHF. The CDR3 DNA reads TGTGCCAGCACTCTGACAGGGGGCTGGAATTCACCCCTCCACTTT.